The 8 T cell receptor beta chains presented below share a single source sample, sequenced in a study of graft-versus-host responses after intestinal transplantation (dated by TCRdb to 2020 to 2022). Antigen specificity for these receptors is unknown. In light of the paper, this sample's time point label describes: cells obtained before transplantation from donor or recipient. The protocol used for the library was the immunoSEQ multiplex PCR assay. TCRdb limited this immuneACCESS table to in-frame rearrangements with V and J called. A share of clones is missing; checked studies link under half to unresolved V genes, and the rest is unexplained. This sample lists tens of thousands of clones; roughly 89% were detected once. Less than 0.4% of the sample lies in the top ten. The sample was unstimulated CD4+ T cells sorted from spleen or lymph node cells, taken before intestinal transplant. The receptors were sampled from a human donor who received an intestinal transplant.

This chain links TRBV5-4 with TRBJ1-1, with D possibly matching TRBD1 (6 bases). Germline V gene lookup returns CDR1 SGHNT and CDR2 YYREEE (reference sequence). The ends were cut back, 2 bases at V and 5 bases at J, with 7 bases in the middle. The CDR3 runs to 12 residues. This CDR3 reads CASSFRGTEAFF. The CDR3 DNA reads TGTGCCAGCAGCTTCAGGGGTACTGAAGCTTTCTTT.

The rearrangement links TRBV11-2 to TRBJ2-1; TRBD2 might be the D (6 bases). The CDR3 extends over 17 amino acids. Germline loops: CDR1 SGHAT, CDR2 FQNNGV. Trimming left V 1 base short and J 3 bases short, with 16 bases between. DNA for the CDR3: TGTGCCAGCAGCTTAGTAAGCACCGGGACTGTCTACAATGAGCAGTTCTTC. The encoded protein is CASSLVSTGTVYNEQFF.

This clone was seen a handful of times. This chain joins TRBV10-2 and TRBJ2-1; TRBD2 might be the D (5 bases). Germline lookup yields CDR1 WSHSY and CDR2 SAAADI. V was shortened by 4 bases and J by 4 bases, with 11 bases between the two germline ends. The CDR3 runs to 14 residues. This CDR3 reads CASSGGERYNEQFF. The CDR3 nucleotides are TGCGCCAGCAGTGGGGGAGAGCGGTACAATGAGCAGTTCTTC.

The CDR3 spells CAREGQAHMQYF. CDR3 DNA sequence: TGTGCCAGGGAAGGACAGGCCCATATGCAGTATTTT. The chain carries TRBV2 and TRBJ2-3; TRBD1 matches 7 bases. Per germline, CDR1 SNHLY and CDR2 FYNNEI. Unmatched junction bases numbered 11, after V lost 9 bases and J lost 11 bases. The length of the CDR3 is 12 residues.

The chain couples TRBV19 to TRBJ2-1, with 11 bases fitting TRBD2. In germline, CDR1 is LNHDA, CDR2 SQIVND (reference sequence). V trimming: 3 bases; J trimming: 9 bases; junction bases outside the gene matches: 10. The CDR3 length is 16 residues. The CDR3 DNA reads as TGTGCCAGTAGTATCCTAGGTAGCGGGAGGGCCACTGAGCAGTTCTTC. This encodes CASSILGSGRATEQFF.

The CDR3 sequence is CASSVVENEQFF. The CDR3, as DNA: TGTGCCAGCAGCGTAGTTGAGAATGAGCAGTTCTTC. V gene TRBV9 combines with J gene TRBJ2-1; D is undetermined. Germline assignment: CDR1 SGDLS and CDR2 YYNGEE. Trimming removed 0 bases from V and 7 bases from J, with 5 bases in between. This CDR3 spans 12 amino acids.

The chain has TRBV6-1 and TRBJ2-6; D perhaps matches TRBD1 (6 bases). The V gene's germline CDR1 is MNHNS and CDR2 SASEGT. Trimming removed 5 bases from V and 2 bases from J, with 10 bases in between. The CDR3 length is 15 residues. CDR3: CASSNKGAGANVLTF. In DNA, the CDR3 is TGTGCCAGCAGTAATAAGGGGGCTGGGGCCAACGTCCTGACTTTC.

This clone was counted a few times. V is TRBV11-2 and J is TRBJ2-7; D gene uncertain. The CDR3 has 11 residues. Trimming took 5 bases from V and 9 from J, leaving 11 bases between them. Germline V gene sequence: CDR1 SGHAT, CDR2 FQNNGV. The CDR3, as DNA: TGTGCCAGCAGCATAAGAACGGGGCAGTACTTC. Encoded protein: CASSIRTGQYF.